Below are 16 T cell receptor beta chains sequenced from a single sample in a study of regulatory and conventional T cells in breast cancer. TCRdb reprocessed the PCR reads via MiXCR and lists one record per CDR3 protein. The profile shows over a thousand distinct CDR3 sequences, approximately 78% of them singletons. The sample consisted of regulatory T cells from blood. These receptors came from a male donor in good health.

This rearrangement joins TRBV5-1 to TRBJ2-2; D gene ambiguous. This CDR3 spans 15 amino acids. The germline V gene has CDR1 SGHRS and CDR2 YFSETQ. The germline V and J ends were trimmed by 1 base and 1 base, with 8 bases remaining between them. In DNA, the CDR3 is TGCGCCAGCAGCTTGTTTTCTGGGAACACCGGGGAGCTGTTTTTT. Encoded protein: CASSLFSGNTGELFF.

V is TRBV20-1 and J is TRBJ1-2, with D uncertain. Trimming took 5 bases from V and 8 from J, leaving 9 bases between them. Germline assignment: CDR1 DFQATT and CDR2 SNEGSKA (reference sequence). The CDR3 has 10 residues. The CDR3 region is CSAPVDGYTF. The CDR3 coding sequence is TGCAGTGCTCCGGTAGACGGCTACACCTTC.

This sequence joins TRBV12-3 or TRBV12-4 and TRBJ2-7; D gene uncertain. This CDR3 contains 18 residues. V was pared by 8 bases and J by 6 bases, with 32 bases between. The CDR3 DNA reads as TGTGCCAGCTCACCCGGTCGGTTAACACAACGGCGCCGAACCGAGCAGTACTTC. Protein: CASSPGRLTQRRRTEQYF.

This chain connects TRBV10-3 to TRBJ1-6; D may be TRBD1 (6 bases). V lost 8 bases to trimming and J lost 7 bases, with 12 bases between them. Germline V gene sequence: CDR1 ENHRY, CDR2 SYGVKD. The length of the CDR3 is 13 residues. The CDR3 bases are TGTGCCATCCGGACAGCCTCAAATTCACCCCTCCACTTT. It translates to CAIRTASNSPLHF.

The V and J genes are TRBV7-8 and TRBJ2-3; 7 nucleotides agree with TRBD1. The V gene end was trimmed by 1 base and the J gene end by 6 bases; junction bases not matched to a gene: 4. Germline V gene data show CDR1 as SGHVS and CDR2 as FQNEAQ. There are 14 residues in the CDR3. CDR3 in amino acids: CASSLGQGLDTQYF. The CDR3 DNA follows: TGTGCCAGCAGCTTAGGACAGGGATTGGATACGCAGTATTTT.

The chain employs TRBV7-2 and TRBJ1-2; D gene uncertain. V shed 2 bases and J shed 7 bases, with 11 bases lying between them. CDR1 is SGHTA, CDR2 FQGNSA, per germline. The CDR3 extends over 13 amino acids. The CDR3 sequence: CASSLMGFVGYTF. The CDR3 DNA reads as TGTGCCAGCAGCTTAATGGGGTTCGTTGGCTACACCTTC.

In DNA form, the CDR3 reads TGTGCCAGCAGTTACTTCCCGACAGGGATCTCTGGAAACACCATATATTTT. Protein product: CASSYFPTGISGNTIYF. This sequence joins TRBV6-5 and TRBJ1-3; 7 nucleotides agree with TRBD1. From germline, CDR1 is MNHEY and CDR2 SVGAGI. The CDR3 length is 17 residues. After removal of 1 base from V and 0 bases from J, the junction contained 6 bases not matched to a gene.

The CDR3 protein is CASSLEGAAGRVRTEAFF. CDR3 DNA sequence: TGTGCCAGCAGCTTAGAAGGCGCGGCAGGGCGTGTTCGCACTGAAGCTTTCTTT. V gene TRBV11-2 combines with J gene TRBJ1-1; a possible D gene is TRBD1 (5 bases). Germline assignment: CDR1 SGHAT and CDR2 FQNNGV. V shed 0 bases and J shed 4 bases, with 21 bases lying between them. The CDR3 length is 18 residues.

The V call is TRBV11-2, the J call TRBJ1-5; D might be TRBD1 (6 bases). The V gene lost 4 bases and the J gene lost 0 bases, with 10 bases spanning the gap. This CDR3 is 15 amino acids long. Germline CDR1 and CDR2: SGHAT and FQNNGV. CDR3 nucleotides: TGTGCCAGCAGCTCCGGGACATATAGCAATCAGCCCCAGCATTTT. Translated, it gives CASSSGTYSNQPQHF.

This clonotype came up a few times. The rearrangement uses TRBV18 and TRBJ1-1; TRBD1 matches at 7 bases. With 3 bases clipped from V and 5 bases from J, the junction kept 3 bases outside the gene matches. The CDR3 sequence is 13 residues long. Germline lookup yields CDR1 KGHSH and CDR2 LQKENI. The CDR3 region has the DNA TGTGCCAGCTCACCGCAGGGGGAAACTGAAGCTTTCTTT. Protein: CASSPQGETEAFF.

The genes are TRBV20-1 and TRBJ2-5, with 7 bases matching TRBD1. Germline CDR1 is DFQATT and CDR2 is SNEGSKA (reference sequence). CDR3 size: 12 residues. CDR3 coding DNA: TGCAGCGCAGACAGGGACCAAGAGACCCAGTACTTC. Its protein is CSADRDQETQYF.

V is TRBV29-1 and J is TRBJ2-5; D is ambiguous. This CDR3 has 10 residues. CDR1 is SQVTM, CDR2 ANQGSEA, per germline. V was shortened by 7 bases and J by 5 bases, with 8 bases between the two germline ends. CDR3 amino acids: CSAGRETQYF. In DNA, the CDR3 is TGCAGCGCCGGCAGGGAGACCCAGTACTTC.

Written as DNA, the CDR3 is TGTGCCAGTAGCTCTACAGGGTTCAATGGCTACACCTTC. Protein sequence: CASSSTGFNGYTF. The rearrangement links TRBV6-5 to TRBJ1-2; possibly TRBD1 for D (6 bases). CDR3 length equals 13 residues. V lost 9 bases, J lost 6 bases, and 17 bases lay in between. The germline CDR1 and CDR2 sequences are MNHEY and SVGAGI.

This clonotype was detected once. The chain couples TRBV28 to TRBJ2-7, with D uncertain. Germline V lookup: CDR1 MDHEN, CDR2 SYDVKM. CDR3 length: 12 residues. V lost 6 bases, J lost 4 bases, and 10 bases lay in between. The CDR3 loop reads CASSPEPYEQYF. DNA of the CDR3: TGTGCCAGCAGCCCGGAACCGTACGAGCAGTACTTC.

This clonotype was found a few times. The CDR3 region has the DNA TGTGCCAGCAGTCCCGGGCAAGGAAATTCACCCCTCCACTTT. Protein product: CASSPGQGNSPLHF. The chain couples TRBV7-9 to TRBJ1-6; D is uncertain. CDR1 is SEHNR, CDR2 FQNEAQ, per germline (reference sequence). The CDR3 has 14 residues. The germline V and J ends were trimmed by 6 bases and 7 bases, with 13 bases remaining between them.

V is TRBV5-1 and J is TRBJ2-7; D is possibly TRBD1 or TRBD2 (6 bases each). The germline V gene encodes CDR1 SGHRS and CDR2 YFSETQ. V gave up 4 bases and J gave up 7 bases, with 15 bases separating them. CDR3 size: 13 residues. This CDR3 reads CASSPPGAREQYF. The CDR3 DNA is TGCGCCAGCAGCCCTCCGGGGGCAAGGGAGCAGTACTTC.